The 25 T cell receptor beta chains below were found in one sample sequenced in a study of blood T cell repertoires in COVID-19. Clones were read by immunoSEQ multiplex PCR, and TCRdb kept only the in-frame ones, dropping some. The table shows approximately 100,000 clones, with approximately 88% occurring only once. Specimen: peripheral blood. These receptors were obtained from a human donor in a cohort sampled during active COVID-19.

The chain is built from TRBV15 and TRBJ2-7, with 11 nucleotides matching TRBD1. V lost 9 bases, J lost 5 bases, and 9 bases stayed unmatched. The CDR3 runs to 14 residues. Germline values: CDR1 LNHNV, CDR2 YYDKDF (reference sequence). CDR3 loop: CATGTRTGGNEQYF. CDR3 bases: TGTGCCACTGGAACCAGGACAGGGGGCAACGAGCAGTACTTC.

The chain uses TRBV5-4 and TRBJ2-5; D is undetermined. V lost 3 bases and J lost 3, with 12 bases in between. Germline assignment: CDR1 SGHNT and CDR2 YYREEE (reference sequence). The CDR3 extends over 14 amino acids. This CDR3 is CASSSFVEKETQYF. The CDR3 nucleotides read TGTGCCAGCAGCTCTTTTGTAGAAAAAGAGACCCAGTACTTC.

The chain carries TRBV6-5 and TRBJ1-2; 7 nucleotides line up with TRBD1. CDR3 length equals 14 residues. Germline CDR1 reads MNHEY; CDR2 reads SVGAGI. V lost 6 bases, J lost 7 bases, and 11 bases stayed unmatched. The CDR3 sequence is CASRRDSLLGGYTF. The CDR3 nucleotides are TGTGCCAGCAGACGGGACAGCCTTTTGGGTGGCTACACCTTC.

The J gene is TRBJ1-3, the V gene TRBV5-4; weak D call: TRBD1 (6 bases). The CDR3 consists of 15 residues. Trimming took 2 bases from V and 0 from J, leaving 9 bases between them. The germline CDR1 and CDR2 sequences are SGHNT and YYREEE (reference sequence). Here the CDR3 reads CASSLQGPSGNTIYF. The CDR3 DNA reads as TGTGCCAGCAGCTTACAGGGACCCTCTGGAAACACCATATATTTT.

The V gene is TRBV2, the J gene TRBJ1-1; possibly TRBD1 for D (5 bases). The CDR3 consists of 13 residues. The V end lost 6 bases, the J end lost 5 bases, and 13 bases lay between the germline ends. The germline V gene encodes CDR1 SNHLY and CDR2 FYNNEI. The CDR3 bases are TGTGCCAGCAGGCCGGGACGGGGGACTGAAGCTTTCTTT. Amino acid sequence: CASRPGRGTEAFF.

V gene TRBV7-8 combines with J gene TRBJ1-6; 10 positions match TRBD1. Trimming took 5 bases from V and 9 from J; bases not matched to a gene: 4. Germline V gene lookup returns CDR1 SGHVS and CDR2 FQNEAQ. This CDR3 comprises 14 residues. The CDR3 spells CASSPDRGSSPLHF. The CDR3 nucleotides read TGTGCCAGCAGCCCGGACAGGGGGAGTTCACCCCTCCACTTT. The entire variable domain, with the rest obtained from reference TRBV7-8 and TRBJ1-6, is as follows: GAGVSQSPRYKVAKRGQDVALRCDPISGHVSLFWYQQALGQGPEFLTYFQNEAQLDKSGLPSDRFFAERPEGSVSTLKIQRTQQEDSAVYLCASSPDRGSSPLHFGNGTRLTVT.

This chain joins TRBV29-1 and TRBJ2-7, with 9 bases lining up with TRBD2. This CDR3 contains 16 residues. The trim removed 4 bases at V and 6 bases at J, leaving 16 bases unmatched. The germline CDR1 and CDR2 sequences are SQVTM and ANQGSEA. CDR3 sequence (DNA): TGCAGCGTTGGAAAAAAGGCTAGCGGGACCACCGCCGAGCAGTACTTC. It is translated as CSVGKKASGTTAEQYF.

The V call is TRBV7-9, the J call TRBJ2-7; a possible D gene is TRBD2 (7 bases). The germline V and J ends were trimmed by 1 base and 7 bases, with 17 bases remaining between them. Germline V gives CDR1 SEHNR, CDR2 FQNEAQ (reference sequence). The CDR3 has 15 residues. This CDR3 is CASSLVAGASGEQYF. The CDR3 nucleotides read TGTGCCAGCAGCTTAGTTGCGGGGGCGTCGGGAGAGCAGTACTTC.

This clone was counted once. The chain links TRBV5-4 to TRBJ2-1; D perhaps matches TRBD1 (5 bases). The germline V gene has CDR1 SGHNT and CDR2 YYREEE (reference sequence). The CDR3 is 15 amino acids. The V and J ends lost 4 bases and 0 bases respectively, with 11 bases between them. The CDR3 nucleotides are TGTGCCAGCAGCCCAGACAGCAGCTCCTACAATGAGCAGTTCTTC. Its translation: CASSPDSSSYNEQFF.

This clone came up once. The chain carries TRBV11-2 and TRBJ2-5; tentatively, D is TRBD1 (6 bases). V lost 7 bases and J lost 5, with 17 bases in between. The CDR3 loop spans 14 amino acids. In germline, CDR1 is SGHAT, CDR2 FQNNGV. CDR3 nucleotide sequence: TGTGCCAGCACCGTAACAGGGTCCGGGGAGACCCAGTACTTC. Translated: CASTVTGSGETQYF.

The chain joins TRBV5-6 to TRBJ1-3; no clear D. V was trimmed by 4 bases and J by 3 bases, leaving 14 bases between them. The CDR3 has 15 amino acids. Germline V CDR1 and CDR2: SGHDT, YYEEEE. The CDR3 DNA follows: TGTGCCAGCAGCCTCCCTGGAGGGCGTGGAAACACCATATATTTT. It is translated as CASSLPGGRGNTIYF.

In this sample, this clone turned up a few times. The V call is TRBV7-9, the J call TRBJ1-5, with 9 bases fitting TRBD1. V was clipped by 5 bases and J by 2 bases; unmatched bases: 4. CDR1 is SEHNR and CDR2 is FQNEAQ in the germline V gene (reference sequence). CDR3 length equals 15 residues. CDR3 protein: CASSPQGAGNQPQHF. The CDR3 bases are TGTGCCAGCAGCCCACAGGGGGCTGGCAATCAGCCCCAGCATTTT.

The J gene is TRBJ2-5, the V gene TRBV7-3, with 8 nucleotides matching TRBD2. V dropped 0 bases and J dropped 4; count of bases not matched to a gene: 4. The length of the CDR3 is 15 residues. The germline V gene encodes CDR1 SGHTA and CDR2 FQGTGA. The CDR3 here is CASSLTAGGAETQYF. As DNA, the CDR3 is TGTGCCAGCAGCTTAACGGCGGGGGGCGCAGAGACCCAGTACTTC. Complete variable domain (other parts from reference TRBV7-3 and TRBJ2-5): GAGVSQTPSNKVTEKGKYVELRCDPISGHTALYWYRQSLGQGPEFLIYFQGTGAADDSGLPNDRFFAVRPEGSVSTLKIQRTERGDSAVYLCASSLTAGGAETQYFGPGTRLLVL.

This chain joins TRBV29-1 and TRBJ2-2; maybe TRBD2 (6 bases). CDR3 size: 11 residues. Germline V gene lookup returns CDR1 SQVTM and CDR2 ANQGSEA. Trimming left V 6 bases short and J 6 bases short, with 8 bases between. The CDR3 reads CSVGEAGELFF. CDR3 nucleotides: TGCAGCGTCGGGGAGGCCGGGGAGCTGTTTTTT.

The gene calls are TRBV9 and TRBJ2-3; TRBD2 might be the D (7 bases). With 1 base removed from V and 4 bases from J, the gap between germline ends came to 13 bases. Germline V gives CDR1 SGDLS, CDR2 YYNGEE. This CDR3 is built from 15 residues. The CDR3 sequence is CASSVSGGPPDTQYF. In DNA form, the CDR3 reads TGTGCCAGCAGCGTATCGGGGGGCCCCCCAGATACGCAGTATTTT.

The CDR3 DNA follows: TGCGCCAGCAGCCAAGTGGGTAGCGGGCTCCCCGGCCTCGGGGAGCTGTTTTTT. It yields the protein CASSQVGSGLPGLGELFF. This sequence joins TRBV4-3 and TRBJ2-2, with TRBD2 identical over 7 bases. Trimming cost V 1 base and J 7 bases; bases outside gene matches: 15. The V gene's germline CDR1 is LGHNA and CDR2 YSLEER. CDR3 length: 18 residues.

The gene calls are TRBV5-1 and TRBJ2-5; D is uncertain. V lost 0 bases, J lost 4 bases, and 7 bases lay in between. The germline CDR1 and CDR2 sequences are SGHRS and YFSETQ. The CDR3 totals 13 residues. The CDR3 coding sequence is TGCGCCAGCAGCTTGGCCCTACGAGAGACCCAGTACTTC. Protein product: CASSLALRETQYF.

The chain couples TRBV10-1 to TRBJ2-5, with D possibly matching TRBD2 (5 bases). Germline V CDR1 and CDR2: WNHNN, SYGVQD (reference sequence). V lost 10 bases and J 2 bases, leaving 17 bases between the germline ends. There are 14 residues in the CDR3. The CDR3 DNA sequence: TGCGCCATCCCGAAAAGGGCGGGTCAAGAGACCCAGTACTTC. The encoded protein is CAIPKRAGQETQYF.

The V and J genes are TRBV7-6 and TRBJ1-1, with 7 bases matching TRBD1. Per the germline V gene, CDR1 is SGHVS and CDR2 is FNYEAQ. The CDR3 runs to 15 residues. The V gene end was trimmed by 1 base and the J gene end by 4 bases; junction bases not matched to a gene: 6. CDR3 DNA: TGTGCCAGCAGCTTAGATCACAGGGGTCGCACTGAAGCTTTCTTT. Translating it yields CASSLDHRGRTEAFF.

This chain uses TRBV5-1 with TRBJ2-7; the D gene is possibly TRBD1 (6 bases). The CDR3 has 14 amino acids. V was clipped by 4 bases and J by 4 bases, with 15 bases between them. Per germline, CDR1 SGHRS and CDR2 YFSETQ. Here the CDR3 DNA reads TGCGCCAGCAGCCCTTCCCCGGACAGTTACGAGCAGTACTTC. It is translated as CASSPSPDSYEQYF.

This chain joins TRBV5-6 and TRBJ2-5, with D tentatively TRBD1 (5 bases). Trimming pared 3 bases from V and 7 bases from J, leaving 19 bases between. Looked up from germline, CDR1 is SGHDT and CDR2 is YYEEEE. The CDR3 contains 15 residues. This CDR3 reads CASSSTRAAQGTQYF. In DNA form, the CDR3 reads TGTGCCAGCAGCTCAACCCGGGCGGCCCAGGGGACCCAGTACTTC.

The V gene is TRBV30, the J gene TRBJ2-5, with 8 bases that match TRBD2. V lost 3 bases to trimming and J lost 5 bases; unmatched junction nucleotides: 8. The germline CDR1 and CDR2 sequences are GTSNPN and SVGIG (reference sequence). The CDR3 sequence is 14 residues long. CDR3 bases: TGTGCCTGGAGCGCCGGGGGGGAGGTGGAGACCCAGTACTTC. Protein sequence: CAWSAGGEVETQYF.

The genes are TRBV15 and TRBJ2-7; 9 nucleotides line up with TRBD1. CDR1 is LNHNV and CDR2 is YYDKDF in the germline V gene (reference sequence). The length of the CDR3 is 15 residues. The V and J ends lost 4 bases and 3 bases, in that order; junction bases with no gene match: 7. The CDR3 region has the DNA TGTGCCACCAGCATCCGTCCGGGACAGGGCTACGAGCAGTACTTC. This gives the protein CATSIRPGQGYEQYF.

The chain carries TRBV19 and TRBJ1-5; 8 positions match TRBD1. J was trimmed by 2 bases and V by 6 bases; bases with no gene match: 6. Germline CDR1 reads LNHDA; CDR2 reads SQIVND (reference sequence). This CDR3 has 15 residues. CDR3: CASRADRAGNQPQHF. The CDR3 coding sequence is TGTGCCAGTAGGGCGGACAGGGCGGGCAATCAGCCCCAGCATTTT.

The chain has TRBV7-2 and TRBJ2-5; D gene ambiguous. Germline CDR1 and CDR2: SGHTA and FQGNSA. There are 13 residues in the CDR3. Trimming took off 3 bases at V and 0 bases at J, with 5 bases between the two ends. CDR3 protein: CASSLSYQETQYF. The CDR3, as DNA: TGTGCCAGCAGCTTGTCCTACCAAGAGACCCAGTACTTC.